This T cell receptor beta chain was observed in a study of metastatic and nonmetastatic thyroid tumors. TCRdb re-called the PCR reads with MiXCR. The data hold around 20,000 clones, with roughly a fifth observed a single time. This clone was detected many times. Trimming cost V 6 bases and J 6 bases; bases outside gene matches: 5. From germline, CDR1 is MNHEY and CDR2 SVGEGT. The length of the CDR3 is 14 residues. Nobody among the patients had been given any treatment before thyroid surgery. This rearrangement joins TRBV6-2 or TRBV6-3 to TRBJ2-3; 11 nucleotides align to TRBD1. This TCR derives from a female donor with papillary thyroid cancer or a benign thyroid nodule (not recorded which). Some clones in this sample may be carry-over from other donors' samples. Source material: blood. The chain's CDR3 is CASSRRTGGDTQYF. DNA of the CDR3: TGTGCCAGCAGCCGACGGACAGGGGGCGATACGCAGTATTTT.